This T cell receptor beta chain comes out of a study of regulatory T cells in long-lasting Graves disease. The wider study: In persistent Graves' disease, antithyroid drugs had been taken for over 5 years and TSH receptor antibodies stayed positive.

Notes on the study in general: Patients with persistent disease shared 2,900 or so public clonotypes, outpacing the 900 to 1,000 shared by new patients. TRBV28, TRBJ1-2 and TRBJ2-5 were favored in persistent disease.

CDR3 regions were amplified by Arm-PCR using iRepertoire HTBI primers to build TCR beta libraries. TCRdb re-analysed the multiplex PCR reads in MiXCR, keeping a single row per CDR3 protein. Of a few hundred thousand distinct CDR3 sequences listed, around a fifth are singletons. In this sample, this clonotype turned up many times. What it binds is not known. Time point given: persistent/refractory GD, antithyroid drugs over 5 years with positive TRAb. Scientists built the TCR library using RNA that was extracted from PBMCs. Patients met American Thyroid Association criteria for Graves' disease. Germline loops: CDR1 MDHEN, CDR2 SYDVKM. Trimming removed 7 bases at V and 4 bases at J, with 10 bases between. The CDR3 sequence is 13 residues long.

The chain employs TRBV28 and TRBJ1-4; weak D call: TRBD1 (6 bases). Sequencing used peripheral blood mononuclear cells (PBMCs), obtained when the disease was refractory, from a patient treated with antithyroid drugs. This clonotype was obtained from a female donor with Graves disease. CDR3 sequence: CASMGGSNEKLFF. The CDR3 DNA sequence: TGTGCCAGCATGGGGGGCAGTAATGAAAAACTGTTTTTT.